Reported below is one T cell receptor (beta chain). What it binds is unknown. This entry is derived from a study of a mutant IDH1 vaccine in newly diagnosed glioma. V lost 5 bases to trimming and J lost 10 bases; unmatched junction nucleotides: 4. This CDR3 region has 11 residues. Germline V gene sequence: CDR1 WSHSY, CDR2 SAAADI. General observations from the study: Immune responses induced by vaccination arose in under 95% of the patients.

Indicated time point: week 5, during vaccination. Alongside topical imiquimod, each dose of vaccine comprised 300 ug of mutant IDH1 20-mer peptide. Sequencing used immunoSEQ multiplex PCR; TCRdb keeps in-frame clones, though not all of them. The sample contains tens of thousands of clones, roughly four fifths of which appear only once. V usage is TRBV10-2 and J usage is TRBJ1-1; 7 nucleotides agree with TRBD1. The material was PBMCs, obtained from a glioma patient whose treatment included an IDH1 peptide vaccine. The sequence derives from a man younger than 40 with glioma. The CDR3 reads CASSQDRAAFF. DNA for the CDR3: TGCGCCAGCAGTCAAGACAGGGCAGCTTTCTTT.